What follows are 29 T cell receptor beta chains derived from one specimen sequenced in a study of blood T cell repertoires in COVID-19 (dated by TCRdb to 2019 to 2021). Libraries were constructed by the immunoSEQ multiplex PCR assay. This immuneACCESS table, as held by TCRdb, lists in-frame sequences with V and J called but not all clones. Of the missing ones, under half trace to an unresolved V gene in checked studies; the others have no known cause. The sample includes hundreds of thousands of clones, with around 91% observed a single time. 1% to 1.3% of the sample belongs to the ten largest clones. The material sequenced was PBMCs or T cells enriched from blood (not recorded which). The source is a man aged 25-45 years who had recovered from COVID-19.

The chain combines TRBV10-3 with TRBJ2-3, with TRBD2 identical over 13 bases. Germline CDR1 ENHRY, CDR2 SYGVKD. This CDR3 has 19 amino acids. Germline trimming cut 0 bases from V and 6 bases from J; bases unmatched to any gene: 12. CDR3 nucleotide sequence: TGTGCCATCAGTGAGTCGATGGTAGGGACTAGCGGGACTCGCGATACGCAGTATTTT. It is translated as CAISESMVGTSGTRDTQYF.

The chain joins TRBV7-2 to TRBJ1-2; unclear D gene. Trimming removed 1 base from V and 0 bases from J, with 9 bases in between. CDR1 is SGHTA and CDR2 is FQGNSA in the germline V gene. The CDR3 is 15 residues long. The CDR3 DNA follows: TGTGCCAGCAGCTTAGTCGTCCGGGCTAACTATGGCTACACCTTC. Encoded protein: CASSLVVRANYGYTF.

This chain links TRBV29-1 with TRBJ2-1, with a tentative D call TRBD2 (5 bases). Germline CDR1 reads SQVTM; CDR2 reads ANQGSEA. The CDR3 runs 14 residues. With 2 bases removed from V and 2 bases from J, the gap between germline ends came to 10 bases. The chain's CDR3 is CSVEFGAAYNEQFF. The CDR3 DNA follows: TGCAGCGTTGAATTCGGAGCGGCCTACAATGAGCAGTTCTTC.

V usage is TRBV5-1 and J usage is TRBJ1-4; 10 nucleotides align to TRBD1. V lost 1 base and J lost 7; bases outside the gene matches: 4. Germline V lookup: CDR1 SGHRS, CDR2 YFSETQ. This CDR3 has 15 amino acids. CDR3 in DNA: TGCGCCAGCAGCTTGAGCGACAGGGGGCCTGAAAAACTGTTTTTT. This sequence encodes CASSLSDRGPEKLFF. Drawing the rest from reference TRBV5-1 and TRBJ1-4, the complete variable domain is KAGVTQTPRYLIKTRGQQVTLSCSPISGHRSVSWYQQTPGQGLQFLFEYFSETQRNKGNFPGRFSGRQFSNSRSEMNVSTLELGDSALYLCASSLSDRGPEKLFFGSGTQLSVL.

This chain connects TRBV28 to TRBJ2-7; 11 bases fit TRBD2. This CDR3 is built from 14 residues. J was trimmed by 7 bases and V by 5 bases; bases with no gene match: 7. CDR1 MDHEN and CDR2 SYDVKM come from the germline V gene. The CDR3 DNA sequence: TGTGCCAGCAGTACTAGCGGGAGAGTAGGGGAGCAGTACTTC. It is translated as CASSTSGRVGEQYF.

V usage is TRBV5-1 and J usage is TRBJ2-7; D is unresolved. Germline values: CDR1 SGHRS, CDR2 YFSETQ. V lost 0 bases to trimming and J lost 4 bases, with 11 bases between them. This CDR3 contains 14 residues. The CDR3 DNA reads as TGCGCCAGCAGCTTGGCCTCCAGGTCGTACGAGCAGTACTTC. It encodes CASSLASRSYEQYF.

About this clone: The same CDR3 can be traced to other DNA sequences in this sample. The chain combines TRBV19 with TRBJ1-6, with TRBD1 as a possible D gene (5 bases). V was cut by 4 bases and J by 8 bases, with 6 bases left in between. The CDR3 is 12 residues long. Germline CDR1 and CDR2: LNHDA and SQIVND (reference sequence). The CDR3 protein is CASSSRDSPLHF. For the CDR3, the DNA is TGTGCCAGTAGTAGCAGGGATTCACCCCTCCACTTT.

This clone was observed a handful of times. The chain employs TRBV24-1 and TRBJ1-6; weak D call: TRBD1 (5 bases). CDR3 size: 15 residues. V was shortened by 3 bases and J by 12 bases, with 17 bases between the two germline ends. Germline CDR1 KGHDR, CDR2 SFDVKD. Here the CDR3 DNA reads TGTGCCACCAGTGATGTCCAGGGCCATCCGGGACCCCTCCACTTT. Encoded protein: CATSDVQGHPGPLHF.

V is TRBV5-4 and J is TRBJ2-1; 13 bases align to TRBD2. With 4 bases clipped from V and 10 bases from J, the junction kept 5 bases outside the gene matches. The CDR3 spans 14 residues. Germline loops: CDR1 SGHNT, CDR2 YYREEE (reference sequence). The DNA for the CDR3 is TGTGCCAGCAGCCCTAGGGGACTAGCGGGAGAGCAGTTCTTC. It encodes CASSPRGLAGEQFF.

V usage is TRBV7-9 and J usage is TRBJ2-1; TRBD1 is a possible D gene (6 bases). Trimming took off 2 bases at V and 6 bases at J, with 17 bases between the two ends. The CDR3 consists of 16 residues. Germline values: CDR1 SEHNR, CDR2 FQNEAQ (reference sequence). CDR3 region: CASSLNRDHPGNEQFF. The CDR3, as DNA: TGTGCCAGCAGCTTAAACAGGGACCACCCAGGCAATGAGCAGTTCTTC.

J is TRBJ1-2 and V is TRBV19, with a possible D match to TRBD1 (5 bases). The CDR3 has 14 amino acids. Trimming shortened V by 5 bases and J by 4 bases, and 14 bases separated the two germline ends. Germline V gives CDR1 LNHDA, CDR2 SQIVND (reference sequence). CDR3: CASSFPQGFYGYTF. CDR3 nucleotide sequence: TGTGCCAGTAGTTTCCCCCAGGGTTTCTATGGCTACACCTTC.

The V and J genes are TRBV27 and TRBJ1-2, with TRBD1 matching over 7 bases. Per germline, CDR1 MNHEY and CDR2 SMNVEV (reference sequence). The ends lost 4 bases at V and 4 bases at J; junction bases unmatched: 3. This CDR3 region has 13 residues. The CDR3 nucleotides are TGTGCCAGCAGTTACAGGGGCGGCTATGGCTACACCTTC. Its protein is CASSYRGGYGYTF.

V usage is TRBV15 and J usage is TRBJ1-1; tentative D call: TRBD1 (5 bases). Germline loops: CDR1 LNHNV, CDR2 YYDKDF (reference sequence). This CDR3 has 14 residues. Trimming shortened V by 3 bases and J by 4 bases, and 12 bases separated the two germline ends. The CDR3 sequence: CATSRAGMGTEAFF. The CDR3, as DNA: TGTGCCACCAGCAGGGCAGGGATGGGCACTGAAGCTTTCTTT.

V is TRBV28 and J is TRBJ1-4, with a weak D call TRBD1 (6 bases). V lost 6 bases, J lost 11 bases, and 16 bases lay in between. The CDR3 has 13 amino acids. Per germline, CDR1 MDHEN and CDR2 SYDVKM. The CDR3 DNA is TGTGCCAGCAGGCAGGGGATTTTCGGGAAACTGTTTTTT. Its translation: CASRQGIFGKLFF.

The CDR3 loop reads CAWSVMQAQPQHF. The DNA for the CDR3 is TGTGCCTGGAGTGTTATGCAGGCCCAGCCCCAGCATTTT. The chain uses TRBV30 and TRBJ1-5; no definite D call. The V gene lost 0 bases and the J gene lost 7 bases, with 10 bases spanning the gap. This CDR3 spans 13 amino acids. Germline V gene sequence: CDR1 GTSNPN, CDR2 SVGIG (reference sequence).

This chain uses TRBV19 with TRBJ1-5, with TRBD1 matching 10 bases. From germline, CDR1 is LNHDA and CDR2 SQIVND (reference sequence). This CDR3 comprises 16 residues. The junction had 8 bases not matched to a gene; V was cut back by 4 bases and J by 5 bases. The CDR3 loop is CASSSLGQGTYQPQHF. In DNA form, the CDR3 reads TGTGCCAGTAGTAGCTTGGGACAGGGGACATATCAGCCCCAGCATTTT.

The sample holds a few counts of this clone. The V gene is TRBV5-4, the J gene TRBJ2-7; a weak D match, TRBD1 (6 bases). There are 16 residues in the CDR3. Germline V gene sequence: CDR1 SGHNT, CDR2 YYREEE (reference sequence). The V gene lost 3 bases and the J gene lost 3 bases, with 19 bases spanning the gap. CDR3 region: CASSYQGRPSYYEQYF. As DNA, the CDR3 is TGTGCCAGCAGCTACCAGGGGAGACCTTCCTACTACGAGCAGTACTTC.

This clone was observed a handful of times. This rearrangement joins TRBV19 to TRBJ2-7; 13 nucleotides agree with TRBD2. Germline V CDR1 and CDR2: LNHDA, SQIVND (reference sequence). The CDR3 has 16 amino acids. V gave up 7 bases and J gave up 5 bases; unmatched junction bases: 11. CDR3 in amino acids: CASTFSGLAGAHEQYF. The DNA for the CDR3 is TGTGCCAGTACTTTTTCTGGACTAGCGGGAGCCCACGAGCAGTACTTC.

The V gene is TRBV30, the J gene TRBJ2-5; 9 positions match TRBD1. V lost 7 bases and J lost 1; bases outside the gene matches: 4. The CDR3 runs 13 residues. Per the germline V gene, CDR1 is GTSNPN and CDR2 is SVGIG (reference sequence). Here the CDR3 reads CALDRGLQETQYF. In nucleotides, the CDR3 is TGTGCCTTGGACAGGGGACTCCAAGAGACCCAGTACTTC.

V is TRBV7-2 and J is TRBJ2-1; 13 bases line up with TRBD2. V gave up 5 bases and J gave up 5 bases; unmatched junction bases: 6. The CDR3 sequence is 16 residues long. In germline, CDR1 is SGHTA, CDR2 FQGNSA. The CDR3 DNA reads as TGTGCCAGCAGCCGGACTAGCGGGAGTGGGGACAATGAGCAGTTCTTC. It is translated as CASSRTSGSGDNEQFF.

V gene TRBV28 combines with J gene TRBJ2-5; D unresolved. The V end lost 5 bases, the J end lost 7 bases, and 20 bases lay between the germline ends. From germline, CDR1 is MDHEN and CDR2 SYDVKM. The length of the CDR3 is 15 residues. CDR3 nucleotide sequence: TGTGCCAGCAGTCCGCGATCCACCCTCACGGGGACCCAGTACTTC. It specifies CASSPRSTLTGTQYF. The full variable domain, rest sourced from reference TRBV28 and TRBJ2-5, is DVKVTQSSRYLVKRTGEKVFLECVQDMDHENMFWYRQDPGLGLRLIYFSYDVKMKEKGDIPEGYSVSREKKERFSLILESASTNQTSMYLCASSPRSTLTGTQYFGPGTRLLVL.

V usage is TRBV4-1 and J usage is TRBJ1-5; maybe TRBD1 (6 bases). CDR3 length: 13 amino acids. Germline values: CDR1 MGHRA, CDR2 YSYEKL. Trimming pared 3 bases from V and 10 bases from J, leaving 13 bases between. The CDR3 protein is CASSQAQGRPQHF. For the CDR3, the DNA is TGCGCCAGCAGCCAGGCACAGGGTCGACCCCAGCATTTT.

The V and J genes are TRBV3-1 (or the pseudogene TRBV3-2) and TRBJ1-5; D possibly corresponds to TRBD1 (6 bases). Germline V gene data show CDR1 as LGHDT and CDR2 as YNNKEL (reference sequence). The CDR3 is 18 residues long. Trimming cost V 4 bases and J 0 bases, with 19 bases left between them. CDR3 sequence: CASSRGVGGTYSNQPQHF. The CDR3 DNA reads as TGTGCCAGCAGCCGAGGGGTAGGGGGAACCTATAGCAATCAGCCCCAGCATTTT.

This chain joins TRBV5-4 and TRBJ2-1; TRBD1 is a possible D gene (5 bases). This CDR3 has 16 residues. Germline V gene data show CDR1 as SGHNT and CDR2 as YYREEE (reference sequence). V shed 4 bases and J shed 2 bases, with 16 bases lying between them. The CDR3 loop is CASSRPQGNPYNEQFF. In DNA form, the CDR3 reads TGTGCCAGCAGCAGGCCGCAGGGTAACCCCTACAATGAGCAGTTCTTC.

This chain uses TRBV7-2 with TRBJ2-7, with 9 positions matching TRBD1. Germline loops: CDR1 SGHTA, CDR2 FQGNSA. Germline trimming cut 5 bases from V and 6 bases from J; bases unmatched to any gene: 5. CDR3 length: 13 residues. The CDR3 DNA follows: TGTGCCAGCAGCCAGGGACAGGGAATCGAGCAGTACTTC. The encoded protein is CASSQGQGIEQYF.

The genes are TRBV12-5 and TRBJ1-4; D is uncertain. CDR1 and CDR2 (germline): LGHNT, FRNRAP. The CDR3 has 16 residues. The germline V and J ends were trimmed by 2 bases and 5 bases, with 15 bases remaining between them. DNA of the CDR3: TGTGCTAGTGGTTTGAGGCTGGGCGGGGTAAATGAAAAACTGTTTTTT. As protein: CASGLRLGGVNEKLFF.

V is TRBV19 and J is TRBJ1-1; the D gene is possibly TRBD1 (6 bases). Germline CDR1 and CDR2: LNHDA and SQIVND (reference sequence). The CDR3 runs 13 residues. Between the trimmed V and J ends, which lost 10 bases and 5 bases, there was a span of 17 bases. Written as DNA, the CDR3 is TGTGCCACATCCCGAGGGGGAGAGACTGAAGCTTTCTTT. It translates to CATSRGGETEAFF.

This chain joins TRBV19 and TRBJ2-5, with D possibly TRBD2 on 5 matching bases. The V gene's germline CDR1 is LNHDA and CDR2 SQIVND (reference sequence). The V end was cut by 4 bases, the J end by 4 bases, with 13 bases between. CDR3 length equals 14 residues. This chain's CDR3 is CASSNWRSGETQYF. The CDR3 nucleotides read TGTGCCAGTAGTAATTGGCGCAGCGGAGAGACCCAGTACTTC. The variable domain in full, completed from reference TRBV19 and TRBJ2-5, reads DGGITQSPKYLFRKEGQNVTLSCEQNLNHDAMYWYRQDPGQGLRLIYYSQIVNDFQKGDIAEGYSVSREKKESFPLTVTSAQKNPTAFYLCASSNWRSGETQYFGPGTRLLVL.

This clone was picked up a small number of times. The chain links TRBV28 to TRBJ1-1, with 7 bases aligning to TRBD1. Germline CDR1 reads MDHEN; CDR2 reads SYDVKM. Trimming cost V 6 bases and J 8 bases; bases outside gene matches: 3. The CDR3 length is 11 residues. CDR3: CASSSDREAFF. In nucleotides, the CDR3 is TGTGCCAGCAGCTCGGACAGGGAAGCTTTCTTT.